These T cell receptor beta chains were read from a single sample in a study of blood T cell repertoires in COVID-19. Data came from immunoSEQ multiplex PCR; TCRdb stores just in-frame clones and leaves some out. The sample carries 400,000 to 550,000 clones, approximately 90% recorded once. Sample: peripheral blood. The receptor set was obtained from a woman under 40 with acute or convalescent COVID-19. CDR3s include the opening cysteine and the closing phenylalanine or tryptophan. A D gene is named only where the DNA matches it firmly. Clone size appears in some rows only: once, few, many, or a class for an expanded clone.

j_call	cdr3_length	clone_size	d_call	v_call	cdr3_nt	cdr3_aa
TRBJ2-5	13	.	.	TRBV9	TGTGCCAGCAGCGACCCTAGTACGGAGACCCAGTACTTC	CASSDPSTETQYF
TRBJ1-1	14	.	.	TRBV6-4	TGTGCCAGCAGTGTGCTGGGGGCGAACACTGAAGCTTTCTTT	CASSVLGANTEAFF
TRBJ1-3	16	once	TRBD1	TRBV19	TGTGCCAGTAGTATGGGGACAGGGATCTCTGGAAACACCACATATTTT	CASSMGTGISGNTTYF
TRBJ1-5	15	.	.	TRBV30	TGTGCCTGGAGTAGACGAGGGAGTAGCAATCAGCCCCAGCATTTT	CAWSRRGSSNQPQHF
TRBJ2-3	17	.	TRBD2	TRBV4-2	TGTGCCAGCAGCCATGTTAGCGGGGGGGATCGGACAGATACGCAGTATTTT	CASSHVSGGDRTDTQYF
TRBJ2-1	15	once	TRBD2	TRBV4-1	TGCGCCAGCAGCCAACAGCGGGGGAGCTACAATGAGCAGTTCTTC	CASSQQRGSYNEQFF
TRBJ2-7	15	.	TRBD2	TRBV18	TGTGCCAGCTCACTGTCCGGGACTAGTTCCTACGAGCAGTACTTC	CASSLSGTSSYEQYF
TRBJ1-2	19	.	TRBD1	TRBV7-8	TGTGCCAGCAGCTTAGATCGGACAGGAAGAGGATCAAATAACTATGGCTACACCTTC	CASSLDRTGRGSNNYGYTF
TRBJ1-1	14	.	.	TRBV4-1	TGCGCCAGCAGCTTCGGGATAGGGCCCACTGAAGCTTTCTTT	CASSFGIGPTEAFF
TRBJ1-1	17	few	TRBD1	TRBV5-5	TGTGCCAGCAGCTTGGAAGTTTTTTACAGGGGCGGCACTGAAGCTTTCTTT	CASSLEVFYRGGTEAFF
TRBJ1-2	13	once	TRBD1	TRBV30	TGTGCCTGGAGGGACGGGACAGGCTATGGCTACACCTTC	CAWRDGTGYGYTF
TRBJ2-7	14	.	TRBD1	TRBV14	TGTGCCAGCAGCTCACGACAGGGCGCCTACGAGCAGTACTTC	CASSSRQGAYEQYF
TRBJ2-7	15	.	.	TRBV5-4	TGTGCCAGCAGCCATACAGGGTATGTCTCCTACGAGCAGTACTTC	CASSHTGYVSYEQYF
TRBJ2-7	18	.	TRBD1	TRBV6-1	TGTGCCAGCAGTGCTTACGAGTCCGGGACAGATTTAGCCTACGAGCAGTACTTC	CASSAYESGTDLAYEQYF
TRBJ1-2	11	.	TRBD1	TRBV6-4	TGTGCCACCAGACAGGGGCTGGGCTACACCTTC	CATRQGLGYTF
TRBJ2-2	15	.	.	TRBV24-1	TGTGCCACCAGTGATGACAGGTGGTACACCGGGGAGCTGTTTTTT	CATSDDRWYTGELFF
TRBJ2-1	14	few	TRBD2	TRBV27	TGTGCCAGCTCCGGGGCGGGGGCCTACAATGAGCAGTTCTTC	CASSGAGAYNEQFF
TRBJ2-3	12	once	TRBD1	TRBV5-6	TGTGCCAGCAGCACCGGGGGACAGGGAATTCATTTT	CASSTGGQGIHF
TRBJ1-1	13	.	TRBD1	TRBV30	TGTGCCTGGAGTAGGCAGGGGGCCTCTGAAGCTTTCTTT	CAWSRQGASEAFF
TRBJ1-3	15	.	TRBD1	TRBV5-8	TGTGCCAGCAGCCCGCGGTGGCAGGGGGCGGACACCATATATTTT	CASSPRWQGADTIYF
TRBJ1-6	15	.	.	TRBV14	TGTGCCAGCAGCCAAGCCAGGGTGATTAATTCACCCCTCCACTTT	CASSQARVINSPLHF
TRBJ2-7	11	.	.	TRBV30	TGTGCCTGGAGGGGGCCGGGCGAGCAGTACTTC	CAWRGPGEQYF
TRBJ1-2	16	.	TRBD1	TRBV11-2	TGTGCCAGCAGCCTCAATTTACTCGGACAGGCGGGGGGCTACACCTTC	CASSLNLLGQAGGYTF
TRBJ2-2	16	.	.	TRBV4-1	TGCGCCAGCAGCCAAGTTCCAGGGGTCATCACCGGGGAGCTGTTTTTT	CASSQVPGVITGELFF
TRBJ2-7	16	.	TRBD1	TRBV5-4	TGTGCCAGCAGCTTGGTTGGGACAGTCCCTTCCTACGAGCAGTACTTC	CASSLVGTVPSYEQYF
TRBJ2-3	15	.	.	TRBV18	TGTGCCAGCTCACCTGGTGGACTCTTGACAGATACGCAGTATTTT	CASSPGGLLTDTQYF
TRBJ1-2	14	once	TRBD1	TRBV15	TGTGCCACCAGCAGAGTTGCACAGGGGGTAGGCTACACCTTC	CATSRVAQGVGYTF
TRBJ2-7	16	.	TRBD1	TRBV5-1	TGCGCCAGCAGCTATGAACCCCGGGACAGGGGCTACGAGCAGTACTTC	CASSYEPRDRGYEQYF
TRBJ1-1	15	.	.	TRBV19	TGTGCCAGTAGATCCGGGACACCTTTCCAGGGGAGAGCTTTCTTT	CASRSGTPFQGRAFF
TRBJ1-6	12	.	.	TRBV4-1	TGCGCCAGCAGCCATCCGACGGGGCCCCTCCACTTT	CASSHPTGPLHF
TRBJ2-3	16	.	.	TRBV2	TGTGCCAGCAGTGAAGCGCATGCAGATAGCACAGATACGCAGTATTTT	CASSEAHADSTDTQYF
TRBJ2-7	20	.	.	TRBV21-1	TGTGCCAGCAGCAAATGCCCCGTACAGAAGCTAGCGGGGGGGGTCTACGAGCAGTACTTC	CASSKCPVQKLAGGVYEQYF
TRBJ2-1	14	.	.	TRBV29-1	TGCAGCGTCCCGGGGGTCATCCTATACAATGAGCAGTTCTTC	CSVPGVILYNEQFF
TRBJ2-6	17	.	TRBD1	TRBV5-1	TGCGCCAGCAGCCGACGGGACAGAAGCTCTGGGGCCAACGTCCTGACTTTC	CASSRRDRSSGANVLTF
TRBJ2-1	15	.	.	TRBV30	TGTGCCGGGGCCGTTGGGGCGATACTGGTGGATGAGCAGTTCTTC	CAGAVGAILVDEQFF
TRBJ2-7	15	once	.	TRBV30	TGTGCCTGGAGTTCAGGGCCGCCGAGCTCCTACGAGCAGTACTTC	CAWSSGPPSSYEQYF
TRBJ2-1	14	.	.	TRBV24-1	TGTGCCACCAGTGGGGACACGACTTACAATGAGCAGTTCTTC	CATSGDTTYNEQFF
TRBJ2-7	11	.	.	TRBV20-1	TGCAGTGCTAGACTATCCTACGAGCAGTACTTC	CSARLSYEQYF
TRBJ2-1	20	.	.	TRBV21-1	TGTGCCAGCAGCGGACCTAGCGGGGGGGCTACAAAGCTACCCTACAATGAGCAGTTCTTC	CASSGPSGGATKLPYNEQFF
TRBJ2-1	12	.	.	TRBV27	TGTGCCAGCAGTTTTATTGGCGGAGAGCAGTTCTTC	CASSFIGGEQFF
TRBJ2-2	14	few	.	TRBV19	TGTGCCAGTACCGCGGGACAGACTACCGGGGAGCTGTTTTTT	CASTAGQTTGELFF
TRBJ1-1	13	.	.	TRBV7-9	TGTGCCAGCAGCATACAGGGGAACACTGAAGCTTTCTTT	CASSIQGNTEAFF
TRBJ2-3	16	.	.	TRBV4-1	TGCGCCAGCAGCCAAGATCGGTCTCTAAGCACAGATACGCAGTATTTT	CASSQDRSLSTDTQYF
TRBJ1-1	13	.	.	TRBV6-1	TGTGCCAGCAGTACAGGGTCGAACACTGAAGCTTTCTTT	CASSTGSNTEAFF
TRBJ1-2	13	.	.	TRBV7-8	TGTGCCAGCAGCTTGGGGGGGCGGGCTGGCTACACCTTC	CASSLGGRAGYTF
TRBJ2-1	14	.	TRBD2	TRBV6-6	TGTGCCAGCAGCACTAGCGGAAACAACAATGAGCAGTTCTTC	CASSTSGNNNEQFF
TRBJ1-2	16	.	TRBD1	TRBV19	TGTGCCAGTAGTACCCGGGACAGGGGGTTTCGGTATGGCTACACCTTC	CASSTRDRGFRYGYTF